This T cell receptor (beta chain) appears in the sequencing data of a study of blood T cell repertoires in COVID-19 (dated by TCRdb to 2019 to 2021). For context, the study as a whole: Samples covering the acute and convalescent phases of COVID-19 were provided by collaborators in the United States, Italy and Spain. The prospective study material was composed of cDNA or gDNA derived from T cells, B-cell-depleted T cells, or PBMCs. Deeply sampled blood TCRbeta repertoires from subjects exposed to, actively infected with, or recovered from COVID-19 were included in the dataset. The repertoires were released in a freely available public database meant as a resource for research on the immune response to SARS-CoV-2. Samples were obtained from the ongoing ImmuneRACE study (first 160 participants) and from 1,254 subjects provided by 6 global collaborators. The sample metadata nearly always contained a de-identified subject ID, COVID-19 status, age in years and sex. Where available, HLA class I and class II types were taken from metadata supplied by the sample provider and were not determined by assay-based typing.

Study-wide conclusions, independent of this receptor: How much clinical and demographic metadata was included differed by source and by participant, and the metadata was provided uncurated.

Whole blood was collected in K2EDTA tubes by collaborating institutions according to the institutions' own protocols. For TCRbeta analysis, collaborators shipped samples in one of three forms: frozen whole blood, isolated PBMCs, or DNA extracted from either of those sample types. Comments on this clone: It has no known antigen specificity. Base quality data are lacking; no much larger clone is found one base away.

TCRbeta CDR3 regions were amplified from genomic DNA using the immunoSEQ Assay, a bias-controlled multiplex PCR. Processing in the source paper ran as follows. Nucleated cell counts per sample were estimated from amplification of reference gene primers within the assay. Sequence reads were collapsed and filtered to measure the absolute abundance of every unique TCRbeta CDR3 rearrangement. Productive Simpson clonality was computed per sample as the square root of Simpson's diversity index over productive rearrangements. TCRdb re-hosts the immuneACCESS table, in-frame sequences only. Its copies lack some clones; in the studies checked, an unresolved V gene accounts for under half of them, and the cause for the rest is not known. V and J calls and clone size follow that table, whereas D and trimming were derived from the DNA. This sample comprises under 35,000 clones, 65% to 90% of them detected only once. Jointly, the top ten make up roughly 23% of the sample.

This TCR was recovered from a man aged 65 to 79 with active COVID-19. Sequencing was carried out using peripheral blood.

The CDR3 region reads CASSLGDSLNEQFF. The DNA sequence follows: TGTGCCAGCAGCTTGGGGGACTCGTTAAATGAGCAGTTCTTC. The V and J segments used are TRBV5-6 and TRBJ2-1, with a weak D call of TRBD2 (6 bases match). The germline V gene sets CDR1 to SGHDT and CDR2 to YYEEEE. Measured from the cysteine to the phenylalanine, the CDR3 is 14 residues long. Of all the DNA, just the CDR3 is kept, 42 bases in frame from base 1. V is cut by 0 bases and J by 7 bases, and the space between the germline ends is 11 bases. Supplemented by the reference TRBV5-6 and TRBJ2-1 proteins around the CDR3, the complete variable domain is DAGVTQSPTHLIKTRGQQVTLRCSPKSGHDTVSWYQQALGQGPQFIFQYYEEEERQRGNFPDRFSGHQFPNYSSELNVNALLLGDSALYLCASSLGDSLNEQFFGPGTRLTVL.